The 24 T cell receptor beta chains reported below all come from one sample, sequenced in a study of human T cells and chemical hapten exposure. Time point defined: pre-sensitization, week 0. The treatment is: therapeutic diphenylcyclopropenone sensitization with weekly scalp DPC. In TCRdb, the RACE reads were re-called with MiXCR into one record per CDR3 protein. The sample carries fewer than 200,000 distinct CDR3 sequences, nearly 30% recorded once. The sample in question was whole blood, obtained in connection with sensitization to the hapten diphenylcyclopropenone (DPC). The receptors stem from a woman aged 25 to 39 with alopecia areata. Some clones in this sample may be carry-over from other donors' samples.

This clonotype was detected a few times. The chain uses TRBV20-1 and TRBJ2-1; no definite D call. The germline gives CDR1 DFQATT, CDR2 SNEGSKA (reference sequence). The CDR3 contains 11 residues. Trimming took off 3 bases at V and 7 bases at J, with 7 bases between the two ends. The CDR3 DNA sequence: TGCAGTGCTAGTTGGGGAAATGAGCAGTTCTTC. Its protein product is CSASWGNEQFF.

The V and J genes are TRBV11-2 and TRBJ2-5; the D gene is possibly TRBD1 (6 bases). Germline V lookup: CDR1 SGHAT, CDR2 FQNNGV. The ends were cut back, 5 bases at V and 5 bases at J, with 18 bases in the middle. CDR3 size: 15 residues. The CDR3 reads CASSPVRDTRETQYF. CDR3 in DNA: TGTGCCAGCAGCCCCGTCCGGGACACCAGGGAGACCCAGTACTTC.

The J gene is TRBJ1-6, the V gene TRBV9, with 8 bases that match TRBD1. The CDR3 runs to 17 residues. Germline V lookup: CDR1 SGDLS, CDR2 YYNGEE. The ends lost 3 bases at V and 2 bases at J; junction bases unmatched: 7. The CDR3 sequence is CASSEHRDRTYNSPLHF. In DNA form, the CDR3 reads TGTGCCAGCAGCGAACATAGGGACAGGACCTATAATTCACCCCTCCACTTT.

In nucleotides, the CDR3 is TGTGCCAGCTCACCACTAAGTGGCACCTCCGGGGAAAAACTGTTTTTT. Its protein is CASSPLSGTSGEKLFF. This chain joins TRBV18 and TRBJ1-4; unclear D gene. Germline-derived CDR1 and CDR2 are KGHSH and LQKENI. The CDR3 is 16 residues long. Between the trimmed V and J ends, which lost 1 base and 8 bases, there was a span of 17 bases.

Here the CDR3 reads CASSLVHKSSYEQYF. CDR3 bases: TGTGCCAGCAGCTTAGTGCACAAGTCATCCTACGAGCAGTACTTC. This chain joins TRBV7-2 and TRBJ2-7; D remains ambiguous. The germline gives CDR1 SGHTA, CDR2 FQGNSA. The V end lost 1 base, the J end lost 1 base, and 11 bases lay between the germline ends. The CDR3 contains 15 residues.

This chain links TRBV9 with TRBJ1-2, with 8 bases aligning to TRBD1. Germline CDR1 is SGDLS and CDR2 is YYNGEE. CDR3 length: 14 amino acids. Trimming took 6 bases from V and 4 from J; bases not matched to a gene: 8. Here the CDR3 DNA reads TGTGCCAGCAAAGGGACAGGAAGCTTCTATGGCTACACCTTC. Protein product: CASKGTGSFYGYTF.

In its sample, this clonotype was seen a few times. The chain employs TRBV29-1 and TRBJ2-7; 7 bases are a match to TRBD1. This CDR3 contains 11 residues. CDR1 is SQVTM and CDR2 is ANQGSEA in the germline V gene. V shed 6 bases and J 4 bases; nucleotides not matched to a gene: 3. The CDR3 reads CSVSRGYEQYF. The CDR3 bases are TGCAGCGTGAGCAGGGGGTACGAGCAGTACTTC.

The CDR3 region is CSVEGVPEAFF. CDR3 DNA: TGCAGCGTTGAAGGAGTGCCTGAAGCTTTCTTT. This sequence joins TRBV29-1 and TRBJ1-1; D uncertain. Deletions cut 1 base from V and 6 bases from J, with 6 bases between. The length of the CDR3 is 11 residues. Per the germline V gene, CDR1 is SQVTM and CDR2 is ANQGSEA.

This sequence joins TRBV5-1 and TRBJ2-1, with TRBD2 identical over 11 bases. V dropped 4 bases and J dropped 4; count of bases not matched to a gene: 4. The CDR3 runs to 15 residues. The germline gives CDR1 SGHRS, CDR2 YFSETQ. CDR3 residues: CASSTGTSGYNEQFF. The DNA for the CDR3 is TGCGCCAGCAGCACAGGGACTAGCGGTTACAATGAGCAGTTCTTC.

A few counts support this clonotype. The CDR3 protein is CASIRDGNTGELFF. The CDR3 DNA sequence: TGTGCCAGCATCCGGGACGGGAACACCGGGGAGCTGTTTTTT. The chain carries TRBV6-2 or TRBV6-3 and TRBJ2-2, with D tentatively TRBD1 or TRBD2 (5 bases each). The V gene lost 7 bases and the J gene lost 1 base, with 10 bases spanning the gap. The CDR3 loop spans 14 amino acids. Germline CDR1 MNHEY, CDR2 SVGEGT.

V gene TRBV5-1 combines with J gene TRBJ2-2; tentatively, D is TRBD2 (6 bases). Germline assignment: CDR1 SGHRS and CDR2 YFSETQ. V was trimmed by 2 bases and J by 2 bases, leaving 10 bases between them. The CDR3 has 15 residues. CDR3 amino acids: CASSFAGTNTGELFF. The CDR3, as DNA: TGCGCCAGCAGCTTCGCGGGGACTAACACCGGGGAGCTGTTTTTT.

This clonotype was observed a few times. The DNA for the CDR3 is TGCAGCGCCGCGGAGGGGGGCAATCAGCCCCAGCATTTT. It translates to CSAAEGGNQPQHF. The V gene is TRBV29-1, the J gene TRBJ1-5, with D tentatively TRBD1 (6 bases). V shed 7 bases and J shed 2 bases, with 12 bases lying between them. CDR1 is SQVTM and CDR2 is ANQGSEA in the germline V gene. The CDR3 is made up of 13 amino acids.

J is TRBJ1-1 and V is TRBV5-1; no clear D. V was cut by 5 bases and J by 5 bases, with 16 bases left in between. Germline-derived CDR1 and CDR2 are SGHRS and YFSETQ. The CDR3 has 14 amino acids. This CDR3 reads CASRMSGSETEAFF. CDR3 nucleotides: TGCGCCAGCAGGATGAGCGGGTCAGAGACTGAAGCTTTCTTT.

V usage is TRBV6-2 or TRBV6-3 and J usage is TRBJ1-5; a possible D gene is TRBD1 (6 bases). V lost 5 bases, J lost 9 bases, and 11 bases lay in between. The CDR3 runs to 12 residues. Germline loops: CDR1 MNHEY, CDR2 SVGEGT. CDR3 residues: CASSEQGLPQHF. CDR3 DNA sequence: TGTGCCAGCAGTGAACAGGGTTTGCCCCAGCATTTT.

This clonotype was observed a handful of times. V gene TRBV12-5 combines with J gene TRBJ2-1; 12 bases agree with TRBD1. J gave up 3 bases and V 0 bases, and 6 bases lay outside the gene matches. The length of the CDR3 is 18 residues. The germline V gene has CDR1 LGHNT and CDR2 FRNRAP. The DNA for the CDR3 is TGTGCTAGTGGTTTGGTAATGGGGGACAGGGGGCTCTACAATGAGCAGTTCTTC. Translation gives CASGLVMGDRGLYNEQFF.

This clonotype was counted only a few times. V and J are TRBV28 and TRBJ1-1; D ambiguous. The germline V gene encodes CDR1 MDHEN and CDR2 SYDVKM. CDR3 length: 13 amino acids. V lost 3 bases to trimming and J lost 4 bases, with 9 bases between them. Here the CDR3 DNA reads TGTGCCAGCAGTTTGGTAGTGAGCACTGAAGCTTTCTTT. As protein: CASSLVVSTEAFF. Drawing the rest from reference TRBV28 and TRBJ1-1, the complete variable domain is DVKVTQSSRYLVKRTGEKVFLECVQDMDHENMFWYRQDPGLGLRLIYFSYDVKMKEKGDIPEGYSVSREKKERFSLILESASTNQTSMYLCASSLVVSTEAFFGQGTRLTVV.

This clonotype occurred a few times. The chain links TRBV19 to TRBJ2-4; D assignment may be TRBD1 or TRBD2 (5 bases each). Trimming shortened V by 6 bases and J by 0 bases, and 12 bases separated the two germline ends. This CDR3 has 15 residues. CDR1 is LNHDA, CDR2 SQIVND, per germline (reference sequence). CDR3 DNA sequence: TGTGCCAGTAGGGGACCCAGGGTAGCCAAAAACATTCAGTACTTC. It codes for CASRGPRVAKNIQYF.

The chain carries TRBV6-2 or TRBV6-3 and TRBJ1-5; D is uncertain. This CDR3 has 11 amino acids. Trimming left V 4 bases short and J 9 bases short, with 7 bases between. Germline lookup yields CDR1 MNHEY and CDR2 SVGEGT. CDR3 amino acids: CASSLTGPQHF. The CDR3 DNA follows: TGTGCCAGCAGTTTGACTGGGCCCCAGCATTTT.

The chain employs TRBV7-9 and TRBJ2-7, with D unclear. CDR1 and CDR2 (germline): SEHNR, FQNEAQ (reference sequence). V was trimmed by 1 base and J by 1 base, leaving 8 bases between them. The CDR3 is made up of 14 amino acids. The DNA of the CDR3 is TGTGCCAGCAGCTTAGAGATTCGTTCCTACGAGCAGTACTTC. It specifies CASSLEIRSYEQYF.

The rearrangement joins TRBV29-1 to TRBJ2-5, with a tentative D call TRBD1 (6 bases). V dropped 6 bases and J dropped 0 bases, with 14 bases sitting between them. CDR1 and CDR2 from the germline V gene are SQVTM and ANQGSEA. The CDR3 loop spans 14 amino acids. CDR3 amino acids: CSVYRDMYQETQYF. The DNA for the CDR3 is TGCAGCGTATACCGGGACATGTACCAAGAGACCCAGTACTTC. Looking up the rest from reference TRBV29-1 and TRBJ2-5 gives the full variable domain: SAVISQKPSRDICQRGTSLTIQCQVDSQVTMMFWYRQQPGQSLTLIATANQGSEATYESGFVIDKFPISRPNLTFSTLTVSNMSPEDSSIYLCSVYRDMYQETQYFGPGTRLLVL.

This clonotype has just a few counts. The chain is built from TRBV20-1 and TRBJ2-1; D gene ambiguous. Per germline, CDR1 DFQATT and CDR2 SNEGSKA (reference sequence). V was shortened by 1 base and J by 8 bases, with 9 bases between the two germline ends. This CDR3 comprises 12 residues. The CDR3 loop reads CSARVMWDEQFF. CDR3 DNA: TGCAGTGCTAGAGTCATGTGGGATGAGCAGTTCTTC.

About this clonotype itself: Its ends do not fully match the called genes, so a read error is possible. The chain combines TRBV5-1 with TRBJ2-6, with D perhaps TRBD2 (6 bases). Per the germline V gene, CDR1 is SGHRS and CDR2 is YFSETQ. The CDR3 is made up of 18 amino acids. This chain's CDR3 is CASSLDGAGGSGANVMTF. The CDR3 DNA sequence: TGCGCCAGCAGCTTAGACGGGGCCGGGGGTTCTGGGGCCAACGTCATGACTTTT.

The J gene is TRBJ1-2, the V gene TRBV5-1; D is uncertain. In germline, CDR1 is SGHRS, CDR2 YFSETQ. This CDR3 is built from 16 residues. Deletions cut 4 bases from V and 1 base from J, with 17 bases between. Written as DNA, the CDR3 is TGCGCCAGCAGCCCGGCGGACTCTTTAATTAACTATGGCTACACCTTC. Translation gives CASSPADSLINYGYTF. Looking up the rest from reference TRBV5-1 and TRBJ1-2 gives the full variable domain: KAGVTQTPRYLIKTRGQQVTLSCSPISGHRSVSWYQQTPGQGLQFLFEYFSETQRNKGNFPGRFSGRQFSNSRSEMNVSTLELGDSALYLCASSPADSLINYGYTFGSGTRLTVV.

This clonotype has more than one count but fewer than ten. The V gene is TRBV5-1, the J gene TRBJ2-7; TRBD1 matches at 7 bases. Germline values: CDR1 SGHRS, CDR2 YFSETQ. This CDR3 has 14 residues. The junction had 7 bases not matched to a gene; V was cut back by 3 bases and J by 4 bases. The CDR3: CASSSQGKGYEQYF. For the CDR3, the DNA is TGCGCCAGCAGCTCACAGGGGAAGGGGTACGAGCAGTACTTC.